These 31 T cell receptor beta chains originate from one sample sequenced in a study of Ad26.COV2.S vaccination and SARS-CoV-2 variants. Noted treatment: around 19 received Ad26.COV2.S at low or high dose, single or two shots; about 5 received placebo; per-sample allocation not given. Repertoires come from day 63 after the first vaccine or placebo injection. The table came from immunoSEQ multiplex PCR; TCRdb's copy has only in-frame clones and leaves some out. The table has 350,000 to 500,000 clones, around 89% seen once; the top ten hold approximately 4%. The specimen was peripheral blood, collected in a trial of Ad26.COV2.S vaccine versus placebo. Source of these receptors: a person between 18 and 65 years old who received the Ad26.COV2.S COVID-19 vaccine or a placebo.

The CDR3 loop reads CASSRTSGVTDTQYF. The DNA of the CDR3 is TGTGCCAGCAGCAGAACTAGCGGGGTCACAGATACGCAGTATTTT. The chain has TRBV11-2 and TRBJ2-3, with 10 nucleotides matching TRBD2. The CDR3 totals 15 residues. With 5 bases clipped from V and 2 bases from J, the junction kept 4 bases outside the gene matches. Germline V gives CDR1 SGHAT, CDR2 FQNNGV.

In DNA, the CDR3 is TGTGCCACCAGCAGAGTTCCCTTCAGGGTCGGCGACGAGCAGTACTTC. Translation gives CATSRVPFRVGDEQYF. The rearrangement joins TRBV15 to TRBJ2-7, with a possible D match to TRBD1 (5 bases). The CDR3 spans 16 residues. Trimming pared 1 base from V and 5 bases from J, leaving 18 bases between. Per the germline V gene, CDR1 is LNHNV and CDR2 is YYDKDF (reference sequence).

The CDR3: CASNTDRGRFDEQFF. CDR3 DNA sequence: TGTGCCAGCAATACGGACAGGGGTAGGTTCGATGAGCAGTTCTTC. The chain joins TRBV6-5 to TRBJ2-1; TRBD1 agrees at 9 bases. The CDR3 runs 15 residues. The J segment lost 8 bases and the V segment lost 7 bases, leaving 12 bases of the junction unmatched. Germline lookup yields CDR1 MNHEY and CDR2 SVGAGI.

The rearrangement joins TRBV6-5 to TRBJ1-2; 9 nucleotides line up with TRBD1. V shed 5 bases and J 3 bases; nucleotides not matched to a gene: 4. The CDR3 runs to 14 residues. Germline V gives CDR1 MNHEY, CDR2 SVGAGI. CDR3 residues: CASSPRQGDYGYTF. The CDR3 DNA reads as TGTGCCAGCAGTCCAAGACAGGGGGACTATGGCTACACCTTC.

This clone was counted only a few times. The chain combines TRBV6-1 with TRBJ1-5, with D possibly matching TRBD1 (5 bases). CDR3 length: 15 residues. V lost 1 base and J 3 bases, leaving 10 bases between the germline ends. Germline loops: CDR1 MNHNS, CDR2 SASEGT. The CDR3 coding sequence is TGTGCCAGCAGTGAAGTCGGGGCCTTCAATCAGCCCCAGCATTTT. It encodes CASSEVGAFNQPQHF.

The chain carries TRBV28 and TRBJ2-5; 12 bases align to TRBD2. The CDR3 has 19 amino acids. Germline CDR1 reads MDHEN; CDR2 reads SYDVKM. V lost 3 bases and J lost 5; bases outside the gene matches: 16. The CDR3 protein is CASSFPGLAGPYGGETQYF. In nucleotides, the CDR3 is TGTGCCAGCAGTTTCCCCGGACTAGCGGGGCCATACGGGGGGGAGACCCAGTACTTC.

The chain links TRBV27 to TRBJ2-2; D is ambiguous. CDR1 MNHEY and CDR2 SMNVEV come from the germline V gene (reference sequence). CDR3 length equals 12 residues. V lost 8 bases, J lost 6 bases, and 10 bases lay in between. The CDR3 loop is CASALGPGELFF. In DNA form, the CDR3 reads TGTGCCAGCGCCCTGGGCCCCGGGGAGCTGTTTTTT.

CDR3 sequence (DNA): TGTGCCAGTAGTCCCTTTAGGGGGCAACCAAACACAGATACGCAGTATTTT. Its protein product is CASSPFRGQPNTDTQYF. V is TRBV19 and J is TRBJ2-3; 7 nucleotides align to TRBD1. There are 17 residues in the CDR3. The trim removed 5 bases at V and 2 bases at J, leaving 13 bases unmatched. The germline V gene encodes CDR1 LNHDA and CDR2 SQIVND (reference sequence). The whole variable domain, remainder taken from reference TRBV19 and TRBJ2-3, is DGGITQSPKYLFRKEGQNVTLSCEQNLNHDAMYWYRQDPGQGLRLIYYSQIVNDFQKGDIAEGYSVSREKKESFPLTVTSAQKNPTAFYLCASSPFRGQPNTDTQYFGPGTRLTVL.

The V call is TRBV21-1, the J call TRBJ1-6; no DNA check was done on the table's D call, TRBD1. TRBV21-1 is described as a pseudogene. The CDR3 is made up of 16 amino acids. The chain's CDR3 is CASSARPSSYNSPLHF. The CDR3 DNA reads TGTGCCAGCAGCGCCCGTCCCAGCTCCTATAATTCACCCCTCCACTTT.

V and J are TRBV19 and TRBJ2-2, with 7 bases aligning to TRBD1. J gave up 6 bases and V 5 bases, and 6 bases lay outside the gene matches. This CDR3 is built from 14 residues. The V gene's germline CDR1 is LNHDA and CDR2 SQIVND (reference sequence). The CDR3 protein is CASSPGQSAGELFF. CDR3 DNA: TGTGCCAGTAGTCCGGGACAGAGCGCCGGGGAGCTGTTTTTT.

The chain links TRBV29-1 to TRBJ2-7; D call uncertain. This CDR3 has 12 residues. The V and J ends lost 4 bases and 4 bases respectively, with 11 bases between them. CDR1 and CDR2 from the germline V gene are SQVTM and ANQGSEA. As DNA, the CDR3 is TGCAGCGTTGCCCAGATAAGTTACGAGCAGTACTTC. Residues: CSVAQISYEQYF.

In its sample, this clone was seen once. The chain links TRBV7-3 to TRBJ2-2; a weak D match, TRBD2 (6 bases). The ends were cut back, 6 bases at V and 1 base at J, with 12 bases in the middle. CDR3 length: 15 amino acids. Germline lookup yields CDR1 SGHTA and CDR2 FQGTGA. This CDR3 is CASSLRGRNTGELFF. Written as DNA, the CDR3 is TGTGCCAGCAGTCTCCGGGGGAGGAACACCGGGGAGCTGTTTTTT. The variable domain in full, with the rest retrieved from reference TRBV7-3 and TRBJ2-2, is GAGVSQTPSNKVTEKGKYVELRCDPISGHTALYWYRQSLGQGPEFLIYFQGTGAADDSGLPNDRFFAVRPEGSVSTLKIQRTERGDSAVYLCASSLRGRNTGELFFGEGSRLTVL.

In regard to this clone: This sample also contains other DNA sequences that code for the same CDR3. V is TRBV27 and J is TRBJ2-2, with TRBD2 identical over 7 bases. There are 13 residues in the CDR3. J was trimmed by 6 bases and V by 3 bases; bases with no gene match: 1. Germline V gene lookup returns CDR1 MNHEY and CDR2 SMNVEV (reference sequence). The CDR3: CASSLGGAGELFF. CDR3 DNA: TGTGCCAGCAGTTTGGGGGGGGCCGGGGAGCTGTTTTTT.

This sequence joins TRBV11-2 and TRBJ2-3, with D possibly TRBD2 on 6 matching bases. The V end lost 4 bases, the J end lost 3 bases, and 11 bases lay between the germline ends. Germline assignment: CDR1 SGHAT and CDR2 FQNNGV. The CDR3 has 14 residues. The CDR3 here is CASSSAGLTDTQYF. The CDR3 DNA reads as TGTGCCAGCAGCTCGGCGGGATTGACAGATACGCAGTATTTT.

The chain couples TRBV6-6 to TRBJ1-4, with D perhaps TRBD1 (5 bases). The CDR3 loop spans 15 amino acids. Between the trimmed V and J ends, which lost 5 bases and 3 bases, there was a span of 13 bases. Germline V lookup: CDR1 MNHNY, CDR2 SVGAGI (reference sequence). The CDR3 DNA follows: TGTGCCAGCAGTACGAGCGGGGGGTCTAATGAAAAACTGTTTTTT. This translates into CASSTSGGSNEKLFF.

The gene calls are TRBV11-2 and TRBJ2-2, with a weak D call TRBD2 (6 bases). The V gene lost 0 bases and the J gene lost 6 bases, with 8 bases spanning the gap. The CDR3 is 14 amino acids. CDR1 is SGHAT and CDR2 is FQNNGV in the germline V gene. In nucleotides, the CDR3 is TGTGCCAGCAGCTTAGATCGGGGGTCCGGGGAGCTGTTTTTT. Encoded protein: CASSLDRGSGELFF.

As DNA, the CDR3 is TGTGCCAGCAGTTTGCGCCGGGACAACAATCAGCCCCAGCATTTT. It is translated as CASSLRRDNNQPQHF. V and J are TRBV6-5 and TRBJ1-5, with D possibly matching TRBD1 (6 bases). Looked up from germline, CDR1 is MNHEY and CDR2 is SVGAGI. CDR3 length: 15 residues. The ends were cut back, 4 bases at V and 3 bases at J, with 13 bases in the middle.

V usage is TRBV5-1 and J usage is TRBJ2-5; 7 bases align to TRBD1. The CDR3 runs to 14 residues. The V segment lost 7 bases and the J segment 1 base; nucleotides outside the gene matches: 7. Germline V gives CDR1 SGHRS, CDR2 YFSETQ. CDR3 in DNA: TGCGCCAGCCGAGACAGGGCCCCCCAAGAGACCCAGTACTTC. This sequence encodes CASRDRAPQETQYF.

The J gene is TRBJ1-6, the V gene TRBV28; D not resolved. V dropped 4 bases and J dropped 7 bases, with 8 bases sitting between them. The V gene's germline CDR1 is MDHEN and CDR2 SYDVKM. This CDR3 has 13 residues. This CDR3 is CASSSVYNSPLHF. In DNA, the CDR3 is TGTGCCAGCAGTTCCGTTTACAATTCACCCCTCCACTTT.

The chain has TRBV10-3 and TRBJ1-3; D might be TRBD1 (5 bases). The CDR3 sequence is 15 residues long. From germline, CDR1 is ENHRY and CDR2 SYGVKD. V lost 2 bases, J lost 1 base, and 9 bases lay in between. The CDR3 loop is CAISEVGQSGNTIYF. As DNA, the CDR3 is TGTGCCATCAGTGAGGTGGGGCAGTCTGGAAACACCATATATTTT.

This clone has more than one count but fewer than ten. This sequence joins TRBV7-2 and TRBJ1-6; D ambiguous. Germline CDR1 is SGHTA and CDR2 is FQGNSA. The CDR3 runs 13 residues. V was trimmed by 2 bases and J by 11 bases, leaving 10 bases between them. Written as DNA, the CDR3 is TGTGCCAGCAGCTTATCTTCGGTTCCACCCCTCCACTTT. Its translation is CASSLSSVPPLHF.

The J gene is TRBJ2-3, the V gene TRBV5-6; the D is unclear. This CDR3 has 13 amino acids. The germline V and J ends were trimmed by 2 bases and 4 bases, with 8 bases remaining between them. From germline, CDR1 is SGHDT and CDR2 YYEEEE. CDR3 nucleotides: TGTGCCAGCAGCTTTCGTGGCGCAGATACGCAGTATTTT. This encodes CASSFRGADTQYF. Drawing the rest from reference TRBV5-6 and TRBJ2-3, the complete variable domain is DAGVTQSPTHLIKTRGQQVTLRCSPKSGHDTVSWYQQALGQGPQFIFQYYEEEERQRGNFPDRFSGHQFPNYSSELNVNALLLGDSALYLCASSFRGADTQYFGPGTRLTVL.

Comment on this clone: This may be a read error, as it is one base from a much larger clone. The gene calls are TRBV7-2 and TRBJ2-7; D not certain. This CDR3 is built from 12 residues. Germline loops: CDR1 SGHTA, CDR2 FQGNSA. V dropped 1 base and J dropped 5 bases, with 6 bases sitting between them. The CDR3 coding sequence is TGTACCAGCAGCTTAGTGTATAACGAGCAGTACTTC. Protein: CTSSLVYNEQYF.

The J gene is TRBJ2-5, the V gene TRBV5-1; D gene ambiguous. Germline CDR1 and CDR2: SGHRS and YFSETQ. The germline V and J ends were trimmed by 4 bases and 7 bases, with 11 bases remaining between them. The CDR3 spans 12 residues. Here the CDR3 DNA reads TGCGCCAGCAGCCGACGAACTGGGACCCAGTACTTC. This codes for CASSRRTGTQYF.

The chain carries TRBV5-1 and TRBJ2-7; possible D gene TRBD1, 5 bases. Trimming pared 0 bases from V and 0 bases from J, leaving 7 bases between. This CDR3 has 14 residues. The germline V gene has CDR1 SGHRS and CDR2 YFSETQ. The CDR3 DNA reads TGCGCCAGCAGCTTGGGACAGTTCTCCTACGAGCAGTACTTC. Translation gives CASSLGQFSYEQYF.

The rearrangement uses TRBV7-2 and TRBJ2-2, with 9 bases identical to TRBD2. V gave up 1 base and J gave up 0 bases; unmatched junction bases: 0. Germline lookup yields CDR1 SGHTA and CDR2 FQGNSA. The CDR3 has 16 amino acids. The CDR3 nucleotides are TGTGCCAGCAGCTTAGGACTAGCGGCGAACACCGGGGAGCTGTTTTTT. As protein: CASSLGLAANTGELFF.

The gene calls are TRBV10-3 and TRBJ2-5; TRBD2 matches 8 bases. Trimming removed 0 bases from V and 4 bases from J; junction bases left unmatched: 4. CDR1 is ENHRY, CDR2 SYGVKD, per germline. The CDR3 is 15 residues long. The CDR3 bases are TGTGCCATCAGTGAGTCGAGGCTAGCGGGAGAGACCCAGTACTTC. Translation gives CAISESRLAGETQYF.

The chain employs TRBV5-1 and TRBJ1-2; no clear D gene. The length of the CDR3 is 12 residues. Germline V gene data show CDR1 as SGHRS and CDR2 as YFSETQ. V was shortened by 0 bases and J by 6 bases, with 6 bases between the two germline ends. DNA of the CDR3: TGCGCCAGCAGCTTGGGGACGGATGGCTACACCTTC. Its translation is CASSLGTDGYTF.

The chain employs TRBV11-2 and TRBJ1-2; D is unresolved. Germline CDR1 reads SGHAT; CDR2 reads FQNNGV. V lost 5 bases and J lost 5, with 12 bases in between. The CDR3 has 13 residues. In nucleotides, the CDR3 is TGTGCCAGCAGCCCGGTAGGAGATTATGGCTACACCTTC. It codes for CASSPVGDYGYTF.

V and J are TRBV5-4 and TRBJ2-2; D remains unclear. V was clipped by 4 bases and J by 13 bases, with 17 bases between them. The CDR3 has 13 residues. Germline V gene data show CDR1 as SGHNT and CDR2 as YYREEE (reference sequence). The CDR3 protein is CASSPGRNGGLFF. In DNA form, the CDR3 reads TGTGCCAGCAGCCCAGGACGCAACGGCGGGCTGTTTTTT.

The J gene is TRBJ2-5, the V gene TRBV2, with no clear D. Germline V lookup: CDR1 SNHLY, CDR2 FYNNEI. V was shortened by 4 bases and J by 5 bases, with 17 bases between the two germline ends. This CDR3 region has 15 residues. The CDR3 is CASSGRLTEWETQYF. CDR3 in DNA: TGTGCCAGCAGTGGTAGACTCACGGAATGGGAGACCCAGTACTTC.